A selection of T cell receptor beta chains follows, all from one sample in a study of shared clonotypes between healthy human individuals. Profiled with immunoSEQ multiplex PCR; TCRdb holds only in-frame clones, not every one. The sample includes over a million clones, approximately 68% seen only once; the top ten take roughly 1.5%. The specimen was memory CD4+ T cells sorted from blood. Receptors were obtained from a man between 18 and 35 years old in good health. CDR3s include the opening cysteine and the closing phenylalanine or tryptophan. Fields, in order: V gene, J gene, clone size, D gene, CDR3 protein, CDR3 DNA. The D gene is left open where the match is weak. The listing skips clone size in some rows; elsewhere it reads once, few, many or a size class.

V gene: TRBV18; J gene: TRBJ2-7; clone size: NA; D gene: NA; CDR3 protein: CASSGGGQSYEQYF; CDR3 DNA: TGTGCCAGCTCGGGCGGCGGACAGTCCTACGAGCAGTACTTC
V gene: TRBV5-4; J gene: TRBJ2-2; clone size: NA; D gene: TRBD1; CDR3 protein: CASRRSTGPGGELFF; CDR3 DNA: TGTGCCAGCAGGCGCTCGACAGGGCCAGGGGGGGAGCTGTTTTTT
V gene: TRBV7-8; J gene: TRBJ2-1; clone size: NA; D gene: TRBD2; CDR3 protein: CASSLGGRSHDEQFF; CDR3 DNA: TGTGCCAGCAGCTTGGGCGGGAGGTCCCACGATGAGCAGTTCTTC
V gene: TRBV19; J gene: TRBJ2-3; clone size: once; D gene: TRBD2; CDR3 protein: CASSIGGASGSPILSTDTQYF; CDR3 DNA: TGTGCCAGTAGTATAGGAGGGGCTAGCGGGAGCCCCATTCTGTCCACAGATACGCAGTATTTT
V gene: TRBV6-1; J gene: TRBJ2-1; clone size: NA; D gene: TRBD2; CDR3 protein: CASSELAGSYNEQFF; CDR3 DNA: TGTGCCAGCAGTGAATTAGCGGGCTCCTACAATGAGCAGTTCTTC
V gene: TRBV10-2; J gene: TRBJ1-1; clone size: NA; D gene: NA; CDR3 protein: CASSVQIYTEAFF; CDR3 DNA: TGCGCCAGCAGTGTACAGATTTACACTGAAGCTTTCTTT
V gene: TRBV21-1; J gene: TRBJ2-1; clone size: NA; D gene: NA; CDR3 protein: CASSNKLVNEQFF; CDR3 DNA: TGTGCCAGCAGCAACAAACTAGTCAATGAGCAGTTCTTC
V gene: TRBV19; J gene: TRBJ1-1; clone size: NA; D gene: NA; CDR3 protein: CASRWASMNTEAFF; CDR3 DNA: TGTGCCAGTAGATGGGCGTCCATGAACACTGAAGCTTTCTTT
V gene: TRBV5-5; J gene: TRBJ1-2; clone size: few; D gene: NA; CDR3 protein: CASSLLLDYGYTF; CDR3 DNA: TGTGCCAGCAGCTTGCTTCTGGACTATGGCTACACCTTC
V gene: TRBV7-9; J gene: TRBJ1-1; clone size: NA; D gene: TRBD1; CDR3 protein: CASSGQGAGTEAFF; CDR3 DNA: TGTGCCAGCAGCGGGCAGGGGGCGGGCACTGAAGCTTTCTTT